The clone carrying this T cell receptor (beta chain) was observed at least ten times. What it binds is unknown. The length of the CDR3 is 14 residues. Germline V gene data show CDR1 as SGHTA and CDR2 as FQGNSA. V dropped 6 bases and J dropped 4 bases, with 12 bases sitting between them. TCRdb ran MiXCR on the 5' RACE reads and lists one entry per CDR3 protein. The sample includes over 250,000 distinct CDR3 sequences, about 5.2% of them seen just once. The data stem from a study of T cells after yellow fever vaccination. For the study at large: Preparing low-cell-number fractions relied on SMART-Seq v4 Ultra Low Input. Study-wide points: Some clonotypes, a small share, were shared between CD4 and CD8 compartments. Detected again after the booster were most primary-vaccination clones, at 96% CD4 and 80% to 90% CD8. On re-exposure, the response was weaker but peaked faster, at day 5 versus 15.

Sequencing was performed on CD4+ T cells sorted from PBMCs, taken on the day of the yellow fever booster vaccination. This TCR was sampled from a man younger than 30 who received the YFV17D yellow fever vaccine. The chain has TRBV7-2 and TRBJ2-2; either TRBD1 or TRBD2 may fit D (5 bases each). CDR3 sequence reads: CASSRDGRTGELFF. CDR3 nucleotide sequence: TGTGCCAGCAGTAGGGACGGACGCACCGGGGAGCTGTTTTTT.